This T cell receptor (beta chain) was recovered during a study of blood T cell repertoires in COVID-19. Across the whole study: Spain, Italy and the United States supplied samples that represented acute and convalescent COVID-19. PBMCs, B-cell-depleted T cells, or T cells were the source of the cDNA or gDNA that made up the material.

Per the original data handling: Counts of nucleated cells, estimated from reference gene primer amplification, were obtained. Sequencing used immunoSEQ multiplex PCR; TCRdb keeps in-frame clones, though not all of them. V, J and clone size derive from that table, while D and trimming were established from the DNA sequence. The data contain 200,000 to 250,000 clones, around four fifths of them seen just once; the ten biggest clones take up nearly 20%. This clone came up a few times. The germline gives CDR1 SGHNT, CDR2 YYREEE (reference sequence). This CDR3 comprises 13 residues. Trimming cost V 2 bases and J 6 bases, with 11 bases left between them.

V is TRBV5-4 and J is TRBJ1-1, with a possible D match to TRBD1 (5 bases). The sequence came from a man aged 25 to 45 with active or convalescent COVID-19. Sequenced sample: peripheral blood. CDR3 bases: TGTGCCAGCAGCTTAGCGGGGGTTGCTGAAGCTTTCTTT. Translation gives CASSLAGVAEAFF. Full variable domain (outside the CDR3, taken from reference TRBV5-4 and TRBJ1-1): ETGVTQSPTHLIKTRGQQVTLRCSSQSGHNTVSWYQQALGQGPQFIFQYYREEENGRGNFPPRFSGLQFPNYSSELNVNALELDDSALYLCASSLAGVAEAFFGQGTRLTVV.